Below, one TCR beta chain is given with its context. Seattle enrolled patients during active infection and tracked them longitudinally. This record belongs to a study of blood T cell repertoires in COVID-19. Across the whole study: Acute-phase and convalescent COVID-19 samples originated in the United States, Italy and Spain. Sources were T cells, B-cell-depleted T cells, or PBMCs; the material itself was cDNA or gDNA.

Germline V gives CDR1 SGHTA, CDR2 FQGTGA. CDR3 length: 18 residues. V was cut by 5 bases and J by 6 bases, with 27 bases left in between. This table comes from immunoSEQ multiplex PCR, and its TCRdb copy is limited to in-frame clones, with some not included. The table lists about 82,000 clones, roughly 80% of them singletons, with just over 35% in the top ten. The source material was peripheral blood. This clonotype was sampled from a man aged 55 to 70 with COVID-19, enrolled during active disease. The genes are TRBV7-3 and TRBJ2-3, with a weak D call TRBD1 (6 bases). CDR3 coding DNA: TGTGCCAGCAGCACCGAACTGGGACACTCAAGAGTGACGGATACGCAGTATTTT. Residues: CASSTELGHSRVTDTQYF.